This TCR beta chain was captured in a study of human T cells and chemical hapten exposure. This clonotype appeared many times. Described time point: pre-sensitization, week 0. As for treatment: therapeutic diphenylcyclopropenone sensitization with weekly scalp DPC. Researchers sampled blood before each patch test went on. Original analysis: A per-sample median of about 94,000 TCRs was observed, with counts ranging from about 23,224 to 690,600. MiXCR was run by TCRdb on the RACE reads, yielding one entry per CDR3 protein. TCRdb, rather than the study authors, made the V and J calls. The profile shows approximately 60,000 distinct CDR3 sequences, approximately 10% of them singletons. Germline loops: CDR1 SGHRS, CDR2 YFSETQ. With V trimmed by 3 bases and J by 4 bases, 3 bases remained unmatched. The CDR3 contains 14 residues.

The starting material was whole blood, obtained in connection with sensitization to the hapten diphenylcyclopropenone (DPC). This sequence was found in a man aged 40-49 years with alopecia areata. Some clones in this sample may be carry-over from other donors' samples. The chain recombines TRBV5-1 with TRBJ2-5, with 10 bases fitting TRBD2. The CDR3 sequence: CASSSLAGAETQYF. The CDR3 nucleotides read TGCGCCAGCAGCTCCCTAGCGGGAGCAGAGACCCAGTACTTC.